Listed below are T cell receptor beta chains from one sample, sequenced in a study of CD8+ T cells in alopecia areata. Sequenced by immunoSEQ multiplex PCR; TCRdb stores in-frame clones only, minus some. The data hold about 200,000 clones, with roughly 60% observed a single time. The starting material was CD4+ T cells sorted from blood, obtained between weeks 47 and 50, from a patient treated with tofacitinib. The origin of the receptors is a human donor with alopecia areata. Each CDR3 is given with its conserved first and last residue. A D gene is named only where the DNA matches it firmly. Clone size is shown for a subset of rows, as once, few, many or a class of expanded clone.

NA	TRBV23-1	TRBJ1-2	NA	TGCGCCAGCAGTAACGAAGCCTGCTATGGCTACACCTTC	CASSNEACYGYTF
TRBD2	TRBV7-8	TRBJ2-1	NA	TGTGCCAGCAGCTTCCTCGGGGGGGTGTCCTACAATGAGCAGTTCTTC	CASSFLGGVSYNEQFF
TRBD2	TRBV19	TRBJ2-5	NA	TGTGCCAGTAGTCCGCGACGGGGGGTCATCCAAGAGACCCAGTACTTC	CASSPRRGVIQETQYF
TRBD1	TRBV30	TRBJ2-2	few	TGTGCCTGGACACGGACAGGGAACACCGGGGAGCTGTTTTTT	CAWTRTGNTGELFF
NA	TRBV29-1	TRBJ1-2	few	TGCAGCGTTGATCGTACTAACTATGGCTACACCTTC	CSVDRTNYGYTF
NA	TRBV19	TRBJ2-2	NA	TGTGCCAGTACCACCGGACGGGGCACCGGGGAGCTGTTTTTT	CASTTGRGTGELFF
TRBD1	TRBV30	TRBJ1-1	few	TGTGCCTGGAGTACGACAGGGGTAACTGAAGCTTTCTTT	CAWSTTGVTEAFF
TRBD2	TRBV9	TRBJ2-5	NA	TGTGCCAGCAGCCGGGGGCCCAGCGGGGGGCAAGAGACCCAGTACTTC	CASSRGPSGGQETQYF
NA	TRBV10-1	TRBJ2-5	NA	TGCGCCAGCAGTAAACAGGGTGGAGAGACCCAGTACTTC	CASSKQGGETQYF
NA	TRBV30	TRBJ1-1	few	TGTGCCTGGTTTTCGGACGTCCCTGGGCACACTGAAGCTTTCTTT	CAWFSDVPGHTEAFF
TRBD1	TRBV2	TRBJ2-3	few	TGTGCCAGCAGTAGACCGGGACAGGGGACAGATACGCAGTATTTT	CASSRPGQGTDTQYF
TRBD2	TRBV5-6	TRBJ2-5	NA	TGTGCCAGCAGCCCGACCGCTAGCGGGGAAGAAGAGACCCAGTACTTC	CASSPTASGEEETQYF
TRBD1	TRBV5-1	TRBJ1-2	few	TGCGCCAGCAGCTTGGACGGACAGGGGCTTTATGGCTACACCTTC	CASSLDGQGLYGYTF
NA	TRBV10-3	TRBJ2-3	NA	TGTGCCATCAGACCGGACAGCACAGATACGCAGTATTTT	CAIRPDSTDTQYF
NA	TRBV5-1	TRBJ1-1	NA	TGCGCCAGCAGCTTGGCCCTGGACACTGAAGCTTTCTTT	CASSLALDTEAFF
NA	TRBV11-2	TRBJ1-4	NA	TGTGCCAGCAGCACCCGCCTTGCGACTAATGAAAAACTGTTTTTT	CASSTRLATNEKLFF
NA	TRBV5-6	TRBJ2-5	once	TGTGCCAGCAGCCCTAGGGCCAGGGAAGAGACCCAGTACTTC	CASSPRAREETQYF
TRBD1	TRBV7-7	TRBJ2-6	few	TGTGCCAGCAGCCCTGGACAGGGGCAAGCAAACTCTGGGGCCAACGTCCTGACTTTC	CASSPGQGQANSGANVLTF
TRBD1	TRBV29-1	TRBJ1-1	few	TGCAGCGTTGACCAGGGACAGGGGATGAACACTGAAGCTTTCTTT	CSVDQGQGMNTEAFF
NA	TRBV7-9	TRBJ1-1	few	TGTGCCAGCAGCGAGGGTAGTGGTGCTTTCTTT	CASSEGSGAFF
TRBD2	TRBV7-2	TRBJ2-1	many	TGTGCCAGCAGCTTAGCTAGCGGGACTACTGACAATGAGCAGTTCTTC	CASSLASGTTDNEQFF
NA	TRBV29-1	TRBJ1-1	NA	TGCAGCGTGGCGTTGGCGGAGAACACTGAAGCTTTCTTT	CSVALAENTEAFF
NA	TRBV2	TRBJ2-3	NA	TGTGCCAGCATCAGGGTAGCAGATACGCAGTATTTT	CASIRVADTQYF
TRBD1	TRBV6-5	TRBJ1-2	few	TGTGCCAGCAGTCGGACAGGGCGAGACTATGGCTACACCTTC	CASSRTGRDYGYTF
TRBD1	TRBV10-3	TRBJ1-4	few	TGTGCCATCAGTACCGGGACAGCGAATGAAAAACTGTTTTTT	CAISTGTANEKLFF
NA	TRBV5-8	TRBJ1-5	NA	TGTGCCAGCAGCCCGGGACCGCCAGATCAGCCCCAGCATTTT	CASSPGPPDQPQHF
NA	TRBV27	TRBJ1-6	NA	TGTGCCAGCAGTTGGGCACAGGGCCATTCACCCCTCCACTTT	CASSWAQGHSPLHF
NA	TRBV20-1	TRBJ1-1	NA	TGCAGTTGTTCGGTGAACACTGAAGCTTTCTTT	CSCSVNTEAFF
TRBD1	TRBV29-1	TRBJ1-5	NA	TGCAGCGTGTCAACAGGGGACGGAAGCAATCAGCCCCAGCATTTT	CSVSTGDGSNQPQHF
NA	TRBV2	TRBJ2-3	NA	TGTGCCAGCCTTAGGACCCCCACAGATACGCAGTATTTT	CASLRTPTDTQYF
NA	TRBV30	TRBJ1-1	NA	TGTGCCTGGAGTCGGTGGGGAGGGGTGAACACTGAAGCTTTCTTT	CAWSRWGGVNTEAFF
TRBD1	TRBV10-3	TRBJ1-1	NA	TGTGCCATCAGTGATCCGGGACAGAGAGCTTTCTTT	CAISDPGQRAFF
NA	TRBV4-1	TRBJ2-1	NA	TGCGCCAGCAGCCAACGACTAGTTTCGAATGAGCAGTTCTTC	CASSQRLVSNEQFF
TRBD1	TRBV5-1	TRBJ2-1	few	TGCGCCAGCAGCTTGGGACAGGGAACCTCTGATGAGCAGTTCTTC	CASSLGQGTSDEQFF
NA	TRBV29-1	TRBJ1-1	NA	TGCAGCGTTGAACGGCGGTTGAACACTGAAGCTTTCTTT	CSVERRLNTEAFF
TRBD2	TRBV2	TRBJ2-1	NA	TGTGCCAGCACCTTGGGGCTAGCGGACTCCTACAATGAGCAGTTCTTC	CASTLGLADSYNEQFF
NA	TRBV19	TRBJ2-2	NA	TGTGCCAGTAGTACCCGGACTACCCTGAACACCGGGGAGCTGTTTTTT	CASSTRTTLNTGELFF
NA	TRBV4-3	TRBJ1-2	NA	TGCGCCAGCAGCCAAGATCTATGGCAGGGTTATGGCTACACCTTC	CASSQDLWQGYGYTF
TRBD1	TRBV5-6	TRBJ1-2	NA	TGTGCCAGCAGCGCGGACAGGGGGTATGGCTACACCTTC	CASSADRGYGYTF
TRBD1	TRBV10-3	TRBJ2-7	NA	TGTGCCATCAGACCGGGACAGGGACCCTACGAGCAGTACTTC	CAIRPGQGPYEQYF
NA	TRBV11-2	TRBJ2-4	few	TGTGCCAGCAGCTCCCCCCCGGGGCCTAGCTCTAACAAAAACATTCAGTACTTC	CASSSPPGPSSNKNIQYF
TRBD1	TRBV30	TRBJ2-7	NA	TGTGCCTGGAGTGTCGGGACAGGACGCTTGGGCCCAAGATTC	CAWSVGTGRLGPRF
NA	TRBV27	TRBJ2-7	NA	TGTGCCAGCAGTCGGGCTCCTAACGAGCAGTACTTC	CASSRAPNEQYF
NA	TRBV25-1	TRBJ2-7	NA	TGTGCCAGCAGTGGAAACCGGGACGGTCCCTACGAGCAGTACTTC	CASSGNRDGPYEQYF
NA	TRBV11-3	TRBJ2-7	few	TGTGCCAGCAGCAGCAGGGCGCTGCTCTACGAGCAGTACTTC	CASSSRALLYEQYF
TRBD1	TRBV30	TRBJ1-2	few	TGTGCCTGGAGTCGAGACAGGGGATATGGCTACACCTTC	CAWSRDRGYGYTF
NA	TRBV5-4	TRBJ1-2	few	TGTGCCAGCCGGATCAAGGGGACCAATGGCTACACCTTC	CASRIKGTNGYTF
NA	TRBV5-1	TRBJ2-7	NA	TGCGCCAGCAGCTGGGACGGCACCTACGAGCAGTACTTC	CASSWDGTYEQYF
NA	TRBV29-1	TRBJ2-1	few	TGCAGCGTTGAACGGACCAATGAGCAGTTCTTC	CSVERTNEQFF
NA	TRBV30	TRBJ2-1	NA	TGTGCCTGGAGTGTACGTCAGGACAATGAGCAGTTCTTC	CAWSVRQDNEQFF
NA	TRBV9	TRBJ1-1	NA	TGTGCCAGCAGCGTAGTGGCAGGAACGATGAACACTGAAGCTTTCTTT	CASSVVAGTMNTEAFF
NA	TRBV4-3	TRBJ2-1	NA	TGCGCCAGCAGCCAGGCGGCTGGACTACAGTTCTTC	CASSQAAGLQFF
NA	TRBV2	TRBJ2-5	NA	TGTGCCAGCAGTGAAGCGCTTCAGGGTTCCCGCCAAGAGACCCAGTACTTC	CASSEALQGSRQETQYF
NA	TRBV6-5	TRBJ2-3	NA	TGTGCCAGCAGCCTAGGAGTGGGCACAGATACGCAGTATTTT	CASSLGVGTDTQYF
NA	TRBV2	TRBJ1-5	NA	TGTGCCAGCCGATCCGGGGTTGGCACCAATCAGCCCCAGCATTTT	CASRSGVGTNQPQHF